The clone carrying this T cell receptor (beta chain) was seen only a few times. Its antigen is unidentified. CDR3 length equals 14 residues. Trimming removed 5 bases from V and 2 bases from J, with 13 bases in between. Germline V lookup: CDR1 SGDLS, CDR2 YYNGEE. TCRB transcripts that were expressed got sequenced, as all of the isolated RNA had been reverse transcribed. TCRdb's table, derived via immunoSEQ multiplex PCR, lists solely in-frame clones and lacks some. The top ten clones hold 0.62% of a sample with over 150,000 clones, about 13% of them seen once. The data derive from a study of beta chain features in type 1 diabetes. Study at large: Sorted cells, some 110,000,000 in number, were examined across all samples. Study-level points and caveats: Equally in patients and controls, shorter templates might have been favored by PCR.

The source material was central memory CD4+ T cells from blood. The source is a woman aged 18 to 35 in good health. The chain recombines TRBV9 with TRBJ1-1, with D unresolved. The CDR3 DNA reads TGTGCCAGCAGTAAATTTTCAGGTAACACTGAAGCTTTCTTT. It codes for CASSKFSGNTEAFF.